One sample yielded the 17 T cell receptor beta chains listed below, sequenced in a study of cytomegalovirus exposure and HLA in healthy donors. PCR employed 60 Vbeta and 13 Jbeta primers. Profiling relied on immunoSEQ multiplex PCR, and the TCRdb table lists in-frame clones only, not all of them. The profile shows 90,000 to 110,000 clones, 69% of them singletons. The specimen was PBMCs. The source of these receptors is a woman in her 70s in good health and CMV-seropositive.

V and J are TRBV30 and TRBJ1-2; 7 bases map to TRBD1. CDR1 and CDR2 from the germline V gene are GTSNPN and SVGIG (reference sequence). Germline trimming cut 2 bases from V and 7 bases from J; bases unmatched to any gene: 4. The CDR3 runs to 12 residues. The CDR3 is CAWSPQGSGYTF. CDR3 coding DNA: TGTGCCTGGAGTCCACAGGGGTCTGGCTACACCTTC.

This clone turned up a few times. The gene calls are TRBV7-3 and TRBJ2-2; no clear D. The CDR3 runs to 13 residues. The V gene's germline CDR1 is SGHTA and CDR2 FQGTGA. V was cut by 2 bases and J by 6 bases, with 7 bases left in between. In DNA form, the CDR3 reads TGTGCCAGCAGCTTAGTAGCAGCCGGGGAGCTGTTTTTT. Translated, it gives CASSLVAAGELFF.

The table lists this clone with a few counts. Here the CDR3 DNA reads TGTGCCAGCAGCAAAGGGGAGGGGTTC. Translating gives CASSKGEGF. The V and J genes are TRBV21-1 and TRBJ1-2. TRBV21-1 has pseudogene status. CDR3 length: 9 amino acids.

This chain connects TRBV21-1 to TRBJ1-5; the table's D call TRBD1 went unverified against the DNA. TRBV21-1 is termed a pseudogene. CDR3 length equals 14 residues. CDR3 nucleotides: TGTGCCAGCTCTAAAGGACAGGGCAATCAGCCCCAGCATTTT. It is translated as CASSKGQGNQPQHF.

The rearrangement joins TRBV30 to TRBJ1-4; D gene unclear. The CDR3 length is 13 residues. Germline-derived CDR1 and CDR2 are GTSNPN and SVGIG (reference sequence). V lost 1 base and J lost 7, with 10 bases in between. CDR3 sequence reads: CAWSESIGEKLFF. The CDR3 DNA is TGTGCCTGGAGTGAGTCTATCGGTGAAAAACTGTTTTTT.

This clone was detected only a few times. CDR3 sequence: CASSLGGIGQGSLVTEAFF. DNA for the CDR3: TGTGCCAGCAGTTTAGGGGGAATAGGACAGGGCTCTCTCGTCACTGAAGCTTTCTTT. The chain joins TRBV27 to TRBJ1-1; 8 bases are shared with TRBD1. V dropped 2 bases and J dropped 4; count of bases not matched to a gene: 18. Germline V gives CDR1 MNHEY, CDR2 SMNVEV (reference sequence). The CDR3 totals 19 residues.

The V and J genes are TRBV5-5 and TRBJ2-2; TRBD2 is a possible D gene (7 bases). In germline, CDR1 is SGHKS, CDR2 YYEKEE (reference sequence). V was shortened by 0 bases and J by 4 bases, with 10 bases between the two germline ends. This CDR3 is built from 15 residues. The CDR3: CASSLEGGITGELFF. The CDR3 nucleotides read TGTGCCAGCAGCTTGGAGGGGGGGATCACCGGGGAGCTGTTTTTT.

This clone was seen only a few times. An end of the junction differs from the germline gene, which may be a read error. V usage is TRBV2 and J usage is TRBJ2-7; tentative D call: TRBD2 (6 bases). Germline loops: CDR1 SNHLY, CDR2 FYNNEI. This CDR3 is 15 amino acids long. The CDR3 sequence: CASREEGLGSHEQYF. For the CDR3, the DNA is TGTGCCAGCAGGGAGGAGGGCCTGGGCTCCCACGAGCAGTACTTC.

This chain links TRBV11-3 with TRBJ2-3; a possible D gene is TRBD2 (6 bases). V was cut by 3 bases and J by 3 bases, with 10 bases left in between. The CDR3 consists of 14 residues. Germline loops: CDR1 SGHNT, CDR2 YENEEA. DNA for the CDR3: TGTGCCAGCAGCTTGGACCGGGAGACAGATACGCAGTATTTT. Residues: CASSLDRETDTQYF.

This chain joins TRBV5-1 and TRBJ1-5, with 9 nucleotides matching TRBD1. Germline assignment: CDR1 SGHRS and CDR2 YFSETQ. The V segment lost 3 bases and the J segment 5 bases; nucleotides outside the gene matches: 9. The CDR3 sequence is 16 residues long. The CDR3 region is CASSSRGQGRDQPQHF. In DNA, the CDR3 is TGCGCCAGCAGCTCCCGGGGACAGGGCCGGGATCAGCCCCAGCATTTT.

Only a few counts were recorded for this clone. The chain has TRBV6-5 and TRBJ1-2; D call uncertain. V was shortened by 2 bases and J by 8 bases, with 9 bases between the two germline ends. Germline assignment: CDR1 MNHEY and CDR2 SVGAGI. The CDR3 has 12 amino acids. The CDR3 nucleotides are TGTGCCAGCAGTTACCCAAACAGCGGCTACACCTTC. Amino acid sequence: CASSYPNSGYTF.

The chain combines TRBV19 with TRBJ2-5, with 12 bases identical to TRBD2. Per the germline V gene, CDR1 is LNHDA and CDR2 is SQIVND (reference sequence). CDR3 length: 15 amino acids. The V gene end was trimmed by 4 bases and the J gene end by 5 bases; junction bases not matched to a gene: 5. The CDR3 sequence is CASSTTSGGPETQYF. The CDR3 DNA sequence: TGTGCCAGTAGTACTACTAGCGGGGGGCCGGAGACCCAGTACTTC.

The CDR3 coding sequence is TGTGCCAGCAGTGAGGACAGGGTCTCCAACGTCCTGACTTTC. Amino acids: CASSEDRVSNVLTF. This chain links TRBV25-1 with TRBJ2-6; 8 nucleotides line up with TRBD1. V was clipped by 3 bases and J by 8 bases; unmatched bases: 3. CDR1 and CDR2 (germline): MGHDK, SYGVNS. The CDR3 sequence is 14 residues long.

This clone was recorded once. V is TRBV27 and J is TRBJ2-4; 7 nucleotides align to TRBD2. The CDR3 length is 14 residues. Trimming cost V 6 bases and J 6 bases; bases outside gene matches: 8. CDR1 MNHEY and CDR2 SMNVEV come from the germline V gene (reference sequence). The CDR3 is CASRPNGGGNIQYF. CDR3 nucleotides: TGTGCCAGCAGGCCCAATGGGGGGGGAAACATTCAGTACTTC.

The V gene is TRBV29-1, the J gene TRBJ2-2; no firm D call. The V gene's germline CDR1 is SQVTM and CDR2 ANQGSEA. The V end lost 7 bases, the J end lost 5 bases, and 11 bases lay between the germline ends. The CDR3 is 12 amino acids. The CDR3 loop is CSASPGTGELFF. The CDR3 DNA sequence: TGCAGCGCTAGTCCTGGAACCGGGGAGCTGTTTTTT.

V usage is TRBV7-2 and J usage is TRBJ1-2; TRBD1 might be the D (5 bases). Germline values: CDR1 SGHTA, CDR2 FQGNSA. The CDR3 has 16 residues. Trimming took off 4 bases at V and 6 bases at J, with 21 bases between the two ends. The CDR3 sequence is CASSSPGGLGGNGYTF. In DNA, the CDR3 is TGTGCCAGCAGCTCCCCCGGCGGTCTCGGGGGAAATGGCTACACCTTC.

The rearrangement links TRBV7-3 to TRBJ1-2; weak D call: TRBD1 (6 bases). CDR3 length: 13 amino acids. V lost 3 bases and J lost 7, with 12 bases in between. Germline CDR1 and CDR2: SGHTA and FQGTGA. The CDR3 sequence: CASSFAGAGGYTF. CDR3 coding DNA: TGTGCCAGCAGCTTCGCAGGGGCGGGTGGCTACACCTTC.